A single sample is the source of the 14 T cell receptor beta chains below, sequenced in a study of control samples from healthy donors and cancer patients. Sequencing used immunoSEQ multiplex PCR; TCRdb keeps in-frame clones, though not all of them. The table has roughly 70,000 clones, roughly 93% seen once. The sequencing sample was made of blood. Receptor source: a woman between 25 and 40 years old in good health.

The chain joins TRBV30 to TRBJ1-2, with no clear D. Deletions cut 4 bases from V and 8 bases from J, with 23 bases between. The CDR3 consists of 15 residues. Germline CDR1 is GTSNPN and CDR2 is SVGIG (reference sequence). The CDR3, as DNA: TGTGCCTGGATTTTGAGCGACATTACATTAGGGGGCTACACCTTC. Its protein is CAWILSDITLGGYTF.

Only a few counts were recorded for this clone. This chain connects TRBV7-3 to TRBJ1-2; a weak D match, TRBD1 (5 bases). This CDR3 has 13 residues. Per germline, CDR1 SGHTA and CDR2 FQGTGA. The V and J ends lost 3 bases and 6 bases respectively, with 11 bases between them. This CDR3 reads CASSLGGSHGYTF. CDR3 nucleotide sequence: TGTGCCAGCAGCTTGGGGGGTTCACATGGCTACACCTTC.

The chain employs TRBV7-2 and TRBJ1-4; the D gene is possibly TRBD1 (5 bases). From germline, CDR1 is SGHTA and CDR2 FQGNSA. The CDR3 sequence is 15 residues long. V lost 5 bases and J 2 bases, leaving 12 bases between the germline ends. The CDR3 sequence: CASSAQGGTNEKLFF. CDR3 nucleotides: TGTGCCAGCAGCGCCCAGGGAGGCACTAATGAAAAACTGTTTTTT.

This clone was recorded once. This rearrangement joins TRBV3-1 (or the pseudogene TRBV3-2) to TRBJ1-6; the match to TRBD1 covers 9 bases. CDR1 is LGHDT and CDR2 is YNNKEL in the germline V gene (reference sequence). The CDR3 is 12 residues long. J lost 10 bases, V lost 7 bases, and 2 bases had no gene match. The CDR3 DNA reads as TGTGCCAGCAAGGGACAGGGATCACCCCTCCACTTT. Its protein is CASKGQGSPLHF.

V and J are TRBV3-1 (or the pseudogene TRBV3-2) and TRBJ2-5, with D possibly being TRBD1 (6 bases). The CDR3 is 13 residues long. V was cut by 4 bases and J by 5 bases, with 11 bases left in between. CDR1 and CDR2 (germline): LGHDT, YNNKEL (reference sequence). The CDR3 loop reads CASSLGQKETQYF. In DNA, the CDR3 is TGTGCCAGCAGCCTGGGACAAAAGGAGACCCAGTACTTC.

The table lists this clone with a count of one. As DNA, the CDR3 is TGTGCCAGCAGCAGGACAGTTTACGAGCAGTACTTC. It encodes CASSRTVYEQYF. The chain uses TRBV5-8 and TRBJ2-7, with D perhaps TRBD1 (6 bases). The CDR3 is made up of 12 amino acids. In germline, CDR1 is SGHTS, CDR2 YDEGEE. Trimming removed 4 bases at V and 4 bases at J, with 9 bases between. The full variable domain, rest sourced from reference TRBV5-8 and TRBJ2-7, is EAGVTQSPTHLIKTRGQQATLRCSPISGHTSVYWYQQALGLGLQFLLWYDEGEERNRGNFPPRFSGRQFPNYSSELNVNALELEDSALYLCASSRTVYEQYFGPGTRLTVT.

The chain is built from TRBV10-2 and TRBJ2-2; D is uncertain. CDR3 size: 13 residues. Germline assignment: CDR1 WSHSY and CDR2 SAAADI. Trimming took 2 bases from V and 4 from J, leaving 5 bases between them. The CDR3 sequence: CASSEISTGELFF. The DNA for the CDR3 is TGCGCCAGCAGTGAGATTAGCACCGGGGAGCTGTTTTTT.

This sequence joins TRBV7-9 and TRBJ1-1; D remains ambiguous. The CDR3 is 12 amino acids. Germline-derived CDR1 and CDR2 are SEHNR and FQNEAQ (reference sequence). V gave up 1 base and J gave up 11 bases, with 11 bases separating them. For the CDR3, the DNA is TGTGCCAGCAGCTTAGTTGTGGGGAGGGCTTTCTTT. It codes for CASSLVVGRAFF.

The V gene is TRBV12-3 or TRBV12-4, the J gene TRBJ2-3; D not resolved. Trimming cost V 6 bases and J 3 bases, with 7 bases left between them. The CDR3 is made up of 12 amino acids. Written as DNA, the CDR3 is TGTGCCAGCAGCCGTCAGACAGATACGCAGTATTTT. It encodes CASSRQTDTQYF.

Only one count was recorded for this clone. The chain combines TRBV5-5 with TRBJ1-6; the D gene is possibly TRBD1 (5 bases). The CDR3 spans 17 residues. Deletions cut 0 bases from V and 10 bases from J, with 20 bases between. The germline CDR1 and CDR2 sequences are SGHKS and YYEKEE (reference sequence). DNA for the CDR3: TGTGCCAGCAGCTTGGGGGGACGTTCGACCGGGCGGTCACCCCTCCACTTT. Its translation is CASSLGGRSTGRSPLHF.

The rearrangement joins TRBV28 to TRBJ1-1; D is possibly TRBD1 (5 bases). CDR3 size: 13 residues. Germline CDR1 reads MDHEN; CDR2 reads SYDVKM. Trimming left V 2 bases short and J 10 bases short, with 14 bases between. CDR3 loop: CASSLPGSFAAFF. CDR3 DNA sequence: TGTGCCAGCAGTTTACCAGGGAGCTTTGCAGCTTTCTTT.

The chain is built from TRBV2 and TRBJ1-6; TRBD1 matches at 10 bases. This CDR3 is 15 amino acids long. The V gene end was trimmed by 7 bases and the J gene end by 7 bases; junction bases not matched to a gene: 7. Germline loops: CDR1 SNHLY, CDR2 FYNNEI. The CDR3 DNA reads TGTGCCAGCACCCGACAGGGGGCGGGGAATTCACCCCTCCACTTT. Translating it yields CASTRQGAGNSPLHF.

This chain joins TRBV28 and TRBJ2-3; D is possibly TRBD1 or TRBD2 (5 bases each). V was pared by 4 bases and J by 10 bases, with 9 bases between. CDR1 MDHEN and CDR2 SYDVKM come from the germline V gene. The CDR3 totals 11 residues. The CDR3 DNA reads TGTGCCAGCAGTTCGGGGCCCGCGCAGTATTTT. It is translated as CASSSGPAQYF.

The chain uses TRBV6-5 and TRBJ2-3, with 8 bases aligning to TRBD1. V shed 0 bases, J shed 8 bases, and the junction held 7 bases outside the gene matches. Germline V gene data show CDR1 as MNHEY and CDR2 as SVGAGI. This CDR3 spans 15 amino acids. This CDR3 is CASSYSRGQGGTQYF. CDR3 sequence (DNA): TGTGCCAGCAGTTACTCCCGAGGACAGGGTGGTACGCAGTATTTT.